This TCR beta chain was profiled in a study of T cell repertoires and Cas9 in healthy adults. Study summary: SpCas9-reactive CD4 and CD8 T cells were characterized for potency, cytotoxicity and lineage.

Data came from immunoSEQ multiplex PCR; TCRdb stores just in-frame clones and leaves some out. The data show some 21,000 clones, with roughly 90% seen just once and approximately 0.69% held by the top ten. The CDR3 covers 15 residues. The ends lost 8 bases at V and 1 base at J; junction bases unmatched: 2. Germline V gene sequence: CDR1 LNHDA, CDR2 SQIVND (reference sequence). Study findings and constraints: In vitro, SpCas9-reactive Tregs were reported to curb effector T cell proliferation and function.

On this clone itself: Its antigen is undetermined.

This TCR was sampled from a human donor in good health. V is TRBV19 and J is TRBJ2-2; 12 nucleotides match TRBD2. Sequencing was carried out using CD4+ effector T cells (CD127+, CD25-, CD137-, CD154-) from PBMCs; culture status not recorded. The CDR3 nucleotides are TGTGCCAGTTCGGGACTAGCGGGGAACACCGGGGAGCTGTTTTTT. As protein: CASSGLAGNTGELFF.